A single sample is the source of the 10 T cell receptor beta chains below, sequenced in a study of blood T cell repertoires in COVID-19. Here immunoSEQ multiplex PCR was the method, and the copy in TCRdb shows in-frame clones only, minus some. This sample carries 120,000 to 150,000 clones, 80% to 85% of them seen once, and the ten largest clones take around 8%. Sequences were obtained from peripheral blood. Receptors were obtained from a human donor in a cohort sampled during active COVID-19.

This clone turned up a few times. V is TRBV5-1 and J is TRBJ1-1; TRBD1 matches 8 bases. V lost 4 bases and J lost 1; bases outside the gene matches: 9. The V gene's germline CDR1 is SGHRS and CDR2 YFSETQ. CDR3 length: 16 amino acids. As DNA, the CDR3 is TGCGCCAGCAGCCCCGAGCTGACAGGGGAGAACACTGAAGCTTTCTTT. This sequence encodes CASSPELTGENTEAFF.

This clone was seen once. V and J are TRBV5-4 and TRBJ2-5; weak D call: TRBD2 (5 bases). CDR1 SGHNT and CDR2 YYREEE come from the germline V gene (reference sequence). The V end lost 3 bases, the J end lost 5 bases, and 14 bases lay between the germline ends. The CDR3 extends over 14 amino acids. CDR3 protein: CASSSRTGMETQYF. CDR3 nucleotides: TGTGCCAGCAGCTCCCGGACGGGGATGGAGACCCAGTACTTC.

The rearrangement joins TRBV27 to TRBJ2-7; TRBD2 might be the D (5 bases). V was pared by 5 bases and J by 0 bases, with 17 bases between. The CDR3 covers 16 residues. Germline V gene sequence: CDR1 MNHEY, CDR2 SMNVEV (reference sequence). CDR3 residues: CASSPRRSGPSYEQYF. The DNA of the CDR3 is TGTGCCAGCAGTCCCCGGAGGAGCGGTCCCTCCTACGAGCAGTACTTC.

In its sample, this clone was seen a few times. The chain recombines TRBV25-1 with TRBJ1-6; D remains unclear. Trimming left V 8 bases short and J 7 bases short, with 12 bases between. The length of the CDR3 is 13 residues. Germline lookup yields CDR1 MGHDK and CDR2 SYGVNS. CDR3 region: CASGETVNSPLHF. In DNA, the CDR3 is TGTGCCAGCGGGGAGACGGTGAATTCACCCCTCCACTTT.

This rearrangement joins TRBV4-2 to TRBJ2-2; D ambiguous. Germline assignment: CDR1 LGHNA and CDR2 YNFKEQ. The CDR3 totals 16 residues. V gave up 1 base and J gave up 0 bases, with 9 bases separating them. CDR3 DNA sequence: TGTGCCAGCAGCCAAGGGCAGGAATCGAACACCGGGGAGCTGTTTTTT. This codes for CASSQGQESNTGELFF.

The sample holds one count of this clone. The CDR3 protein is CASSADRGLADTQYF. Written as DNA, the CDR3 is TGTGCCAGCAGCGCAGACAGGGGGCTGGCAGATACGCAGTATTTT. This chain joins TRBV9 and TRBJ2-3, with 10 bases identical to TRBD1. Looked up from germline, CDR1 is SGDLS and CDR2 is YYNGEE. V lost 3 bases to trimming and J lost 4 bases; unmatched junction nucleotides: 5. CDR3 size: 15 residues.

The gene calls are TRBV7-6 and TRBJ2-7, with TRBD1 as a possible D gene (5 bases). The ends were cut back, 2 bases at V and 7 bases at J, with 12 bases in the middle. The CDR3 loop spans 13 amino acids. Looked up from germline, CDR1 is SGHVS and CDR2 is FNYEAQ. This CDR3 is CASSLRGRDEQYF. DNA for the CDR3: TGTGCCAGCAGCTTAAGGGGCAGGGATGAGCAGTACTTC. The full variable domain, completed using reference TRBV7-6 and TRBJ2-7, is GAGVSQSPRYKVTKRGQDVALRCDPISGHVSLYWYRQALGQGPEFLTYFNYEAQQDKSGLPNDRFSAERPEGSISTLTIQRTEQRDSAMYRCASSLRGRDEQYFGPGTRLTVT.

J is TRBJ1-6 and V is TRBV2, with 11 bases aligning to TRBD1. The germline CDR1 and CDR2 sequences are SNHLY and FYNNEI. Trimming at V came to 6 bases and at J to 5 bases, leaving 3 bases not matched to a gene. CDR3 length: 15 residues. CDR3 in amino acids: CASSWDRGNNSPLHF. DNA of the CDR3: TGTGCCAGCAGCTGGGACAGGGGGAATAATTCACCCCTCCACTTT.

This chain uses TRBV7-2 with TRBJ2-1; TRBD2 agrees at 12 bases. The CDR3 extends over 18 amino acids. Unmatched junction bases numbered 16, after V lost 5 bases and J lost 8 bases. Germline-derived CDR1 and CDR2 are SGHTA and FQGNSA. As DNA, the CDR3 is TGTGCCAGCAGCCCCCCCTCACTAGCGGGGGGACCTAAGGATGAGCAGTTCTTC. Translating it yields CASSPPSLAGGPKDEQFF.

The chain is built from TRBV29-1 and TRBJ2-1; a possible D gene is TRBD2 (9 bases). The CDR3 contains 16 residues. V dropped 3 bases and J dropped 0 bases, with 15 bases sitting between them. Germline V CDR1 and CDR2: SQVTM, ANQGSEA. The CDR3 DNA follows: TGCAGCGTTGAGAGCGGGGGGACAGGCTCCTACAATGAGCAGTTCTTC. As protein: CSVESGGTGSYNEQFF.